The clone carrying this TCR beta chain was counted only a few times. This record belongs to a study of blood T cells in healthy people across ages. A sample-barcoded 5' primer and a J-beta primer mix were used in a second PCR of about 6 to 12 cycles. TCRdb reprocessed the 5' RACE reads via MiXCR and lists one record per CDR3 protein. The repertoire consists of 850,000 to 1,000,000 distinct CDR3 sequences, with just over 50% occurring once and the leading ten covering about a fifth. The CDR3 length is 15 residues. Germline V gene sequence: CDR1 SQVTM, CDR2 ANQGSEA. V gave up 5 bases and J gave up 2 bases; unmatched junction bases: 7.

Sequenced input: blood. This TCR came from a woman between 55 and 75 years old in good health. The chain combines TRBV29-1 with TRBJ2-3; 10 bases map to TRBD2. The CDR3 nucleotides read TGCAGCGTTCTGGGAAGCGGGAGGGCCACAGATACGCAGTATTTT. Its protein is CSVLGSGRATDTQYF.